This T cell receptor beta chain was captured in a study of T cells after yellow fever vaccination (dated by TCRdb to between 2018 and 2020). Describing the broader study: Libraries from fractions with low cell numbers were prepared with the SMART-Seq v4 Ultra Low Input RNA kit. Blood was drawn at multiple timepoints before and after primary and secondary immunization, with bulk PBMC replicates and cell subsets isolated. Bulk TCR alpha and beta repertoires were sequenced longitudinally to track T-cell clones before and after primary and booster YFV17D yellow fever vaccination. The cohort comprised two healthy male donors, one aged 18 to 30 and one aged 30 to 40 years.

Points the paper makes about the study in general: Because abundant contaminating clonotypes from the bulk population could be contained in FACS-sorted repertoires, computational filtering was required. A small fraction of clonotypes showed up in both the CD4 and CD8 compartments, probably as a result of convergent recombination. Most clones expanded after primary vaccination (almost 97% of CD4 and 80% to 90% of CD8) were re-detected after the booster, suggesting that broad memory maintenance occurred. The study included only two donors, which limits how far the findings can be generalized. Compared with the primary T-cell response, the secondary T-cell response was weaker but faster, peaking on day 5 rather than day 15.

The treatment or condition label for this specimen denotes: live attenuated yellow fever vaccine strain. At every blood-draw timepoint, two biological replicates of bulk PBMCs were collected. A standard Ficoll-Paque protocol was used to isolate PBMCs from peripheral blood. TriZol was used to extract RNA from bulk PBMCs, CD4 and CD8 fractions, and dextramer-positive and dextramer-negative fractions. In its sample, this clonotype was seen a few times. Its antigen has not been determined. No clone much larger than this one lies a single base away; base qualities are absent. The germline V gene encodes CDR1 MGHRA and CDR2 YSYEKL. V trim: 5 bases; J trim: 2 bases; unmatched bases: 4. The CDR3 holds 15 amino acids from the cysteine to the phenylalanine. Just CDR3 DNA is preserved here, 45 bases in frame from base 1. Synthesis of TCR cDNA relied on 5'RACE template switching, a step that introduced a universal primer site along with unique molecular identifiers. Priming for cDNA synthesis came from both the TCR alpha and TCR beta constant segments. Library amplification used two PCR steps, and the second PCR step added sample barcodes and sequencing adapters. Sequencing of libraries was done on Illumina HiSeq 2500 (2x100 bp) or NovaSeq (2x150 bp). On the authors' methods: Demultiplexing of reads and collapsing into UMI consensus sequences were performed with MIGEC, and V(D)J alignment was carried out with MiXCR. Clonotypes responding to the vaccine were identified with edgeR on replicate PBMC samples, with the criteria of FDR below 0.01 and a log2 fold change above 5 up to day 15. Bulk clonotypes were assigned CD4 or CD8 identity according to which sequenced CD4 or CD8 repertoire held them at higher abundance. TCRdb reran the public reads through fastp at Q25 and MiXCR, keeping productive beta chains. When rows share a CDR3 protein, they turn into one entry using the most common DNA and genes. TCRdb's processing, not the authors', yielded these V and J calls. The sample records hundreds of thousands of distinct CDR3 sequences, more than 9% of which are singletons. The ten most abundant clones make up roughly a sixth of the sample.

The receptor was derived from a man in his late teens or twenties who received the YFV17D yellow fever vaccine. The receptor chain draws on TRBV4-1 and TRBJ2-1; 9 bases in the middle match TRBD2. Source: PBMCs, taken on the day of the first yellow fever vaccination. The nucleotides read TGCGCCAGCAGCGAAGGCGGGGGGGCCTACAATGAGCAGTTCTTC. This gives the protein CASSEGGGAYNEQFF.